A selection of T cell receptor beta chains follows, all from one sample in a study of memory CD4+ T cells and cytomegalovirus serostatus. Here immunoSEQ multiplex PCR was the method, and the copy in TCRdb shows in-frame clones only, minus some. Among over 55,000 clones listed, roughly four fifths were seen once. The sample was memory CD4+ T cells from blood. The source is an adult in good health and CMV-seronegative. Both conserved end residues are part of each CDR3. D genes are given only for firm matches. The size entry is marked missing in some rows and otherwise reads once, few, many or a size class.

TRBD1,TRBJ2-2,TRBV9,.,CASSVRQGAGTGELFF,TGTGCCAGCAGCGTCCGACAGGGGGCGGGCACCGGGGAGCTGTTTTTT
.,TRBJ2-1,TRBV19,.,CASSIGRAGGSSYNEQFF,TGTGCCAGTAGTATAGGAAGGGCCGGGGGTAGCTCCTACAATGAGCAGTTCTTC
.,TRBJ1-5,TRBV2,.,CASSGAQGPYSNQPQHF,TGTGCCAGCAGTGGGGCACAGGGACCATATAGCAATCAGCCCCAGCATTTT
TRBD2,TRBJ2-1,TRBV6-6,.,CASSYDSGRGNEQFF,TGTGCCAGCAGTTACGATAGCGGGAGGGGCAATGAGCAGTTCTTC
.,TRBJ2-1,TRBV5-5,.,CASSLEPQGFPGFF,TGTGCCAGCAGCTTGGAACCGCAGGGATTCCCGGGGTTCTTC
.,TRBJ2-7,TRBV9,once,CASSFLPQYEQYF,TGTGCCAGCAGCTTCCTCCCCCAGTACGAGCAGTACTTC
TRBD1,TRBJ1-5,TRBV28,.,CASSYGTDRHQPQHF,TGTGCCAGCAGTTATGGGACAGACCGACATCAGCCCCAGCATTTT
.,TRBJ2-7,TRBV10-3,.,CAISESGLSYEQYF,TGTGCCATCAGTGAGTCGGGACTCTCCTACGAGCAGTACTTC
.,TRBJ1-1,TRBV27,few,CASSPRSRVLNTEAFF,TGTGCCAGCAGTCCAAGGAGCCGGGTCTTGAACACTGAAGCTTTCTTT
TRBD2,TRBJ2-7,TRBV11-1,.,CASSLLGGIGEQYF,TGTGCCAGCAGCTTATTGGGAGGGATTGGCGAGCAGTACTTC
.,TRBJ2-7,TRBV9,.,CASSVGGAIPYEQYF,TGTGCCAGCAGCGTAGGGGGCGCGATCCCCTACGAGCAGTACTTC
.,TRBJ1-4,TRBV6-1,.,CASSTGMGVEKLFF,TGTGCCAGCTCAACAGGGATGGGGGTTGAAAAACTGTTTTTT
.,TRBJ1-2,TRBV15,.,CATSREKGYGSGYTF,TGTGCCACCAGCAGAGAAAAGGGGTACGGGTCTGGCTACACCTTC
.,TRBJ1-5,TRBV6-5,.,CASSDLLPQHF,TGTGCCAGCAGTGACCTGCTACCCCAGCATTTT
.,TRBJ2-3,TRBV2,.,CAGAAAWGDTQYF,TGTGCCGGTGCAGCCGCTTGGGGCGATACGCAGTATTTT
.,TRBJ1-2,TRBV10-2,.,CASSVLKGGGYTF,TGCGCCAGCAGTGTTCTGAAAGGGGGAGGCTACACCTTC
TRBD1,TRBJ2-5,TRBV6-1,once,CATSGQAQETQYF,TGTGCCACCTCGGGACAGGCACAAGAGACCCAGTACTTC
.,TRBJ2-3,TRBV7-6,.,CASSFTGSTDTQYF,TGTGCCAGCAGCTTTACGGGAAGCACAGATACGCAGTATTTT
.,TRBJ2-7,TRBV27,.,CASSLGHLQGEQYF,TGTGCCAGCAGTCTAGGACACCTACAGGGCGAGCAGTACTTC
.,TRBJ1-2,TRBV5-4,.,CASSLGRAFGYTF,TGTGCCAGCAGCTTGGGCAGGGCGTTCGGCTACACCTTC
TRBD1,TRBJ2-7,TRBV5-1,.,CASSFGTVADEQYF,TGCGCCAGCAGCTTTGGGACAGTGGCGGACGAGCAGTACTTC
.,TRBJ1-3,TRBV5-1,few,CASSTGILSGNTIYF,TGCGCCAGCAGTACAGGGATTCTCTCTGGAAACACCATATATTTT
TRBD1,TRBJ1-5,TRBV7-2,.,CASSLLDLSGQGVRPQHF,TGTGCCAGCAGCTTATTAGACCTCTCAGGACAGGGGGTCCGGCCCCAGCATTTT
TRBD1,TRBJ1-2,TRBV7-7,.,CASSQKQGAYGYTF,TGTGCCAGCAGCCAAAAACAGGGGGCCTATGGCTACACCTTC
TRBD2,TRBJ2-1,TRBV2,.,CASKSLAENNEQFF,TGTGCCAGCAAAAGTCTAGCGGAAAACAATGAGCAGTTCTTC
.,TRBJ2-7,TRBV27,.,CASGSTDRGMQYF,TGTGCCAGCGGCTCAACCGACCGGGGGATGCAGTACTTC
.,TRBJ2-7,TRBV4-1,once,CASSLQTGSSYEQYF,TGCGCCAGCAGCCTCCAGACCGGGAGCTCCTACGAGCAGTACTTC
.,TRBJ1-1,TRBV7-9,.,CASSLVATANTEAFF,TGTGCCAGCAGCTTAGTAGCGACAGCGAACACTGAAGCTTTCTTT
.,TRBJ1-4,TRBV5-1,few,CASSPDYGREKLFF,TGCGCCAGCAGCCCGGACTATGGGCGGGAAAAACTGTTTTTT
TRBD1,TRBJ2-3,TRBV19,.,CASSIPRQGATDTQYF,TGTGCCAGTAGTATACCCCGGCAGGGGGCGACAGATACGCAGTATTTT
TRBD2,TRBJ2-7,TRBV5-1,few,CASSHSGSRYEQYF,TGCGCCAGCAGCCATAGCGGGAGTAGATACGAGCAGTACTTC
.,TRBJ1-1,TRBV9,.,CASSGGDTEAFF,TGTGCCAGCAGCGGAGGGGACACTGAAGCTTTCTTT
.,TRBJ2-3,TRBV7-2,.,CASSLARSDTQYF,TGTGCCAGCAGCTTAGCTCGGTCAGATACGCAGTATTTT
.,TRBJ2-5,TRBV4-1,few,CASSQTGRPQETQYF,TGCGCCAGCAGCCAAACCGGTCGCCCCCAAGAGACCCAGTACTTC
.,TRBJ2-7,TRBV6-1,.,CASSSYTYSYEQYF,TGTGCCAGCAGTTCTTACACCTATTCCTACGAGCAGTACTTC
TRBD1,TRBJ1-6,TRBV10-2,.,CASSESRRQGNGAYSPLHF,TGCGCCAGCAGTGAGTCGCGAAGACAGGGGAATGGGGCATATTCACCCCTCCACTTT
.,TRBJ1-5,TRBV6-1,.,CASSEDPGASQPQHF,TGTGCCAGCAGTGAAGATCCGGGGGCGAGCCAGCCCCAGCATTTT
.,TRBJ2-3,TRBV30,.,CAWSPGSLKYF,TGTGCCTGGAGTCCGGGGTCCCTTAAGTATTTT
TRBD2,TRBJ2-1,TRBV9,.,CASSRTSGATLNEQFF,TGTGCCAGCAGCCGGACTAGCGGGGCCACCTTGAATGAGCAGTTCTTC
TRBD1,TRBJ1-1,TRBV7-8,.,CASSLIQGGNTEAFF,TGTGCCAGCAGCTTAATACAGGGGGGAAACACTGAAGCTTTCTTT
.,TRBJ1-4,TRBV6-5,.,CASSLYRVEVEKLFF,TGTGCCAGCAGTTTATACAGGGTGGAGGTGGAAAAACTGTTTTTT
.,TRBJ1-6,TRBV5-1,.,CASSLAGRRQGGLGANSPLHF,TGCGCCAGCAGCTTGGCCGGGCGGCGTCAGGGCGGCTTAGGAGCGAATTCACCCCTCCACTTT
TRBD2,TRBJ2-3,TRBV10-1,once,CASSRLAGEATQYF,TGCGCCAGCAGTCGACTAGCGGGAGAGGCTACGCAGTATTTT
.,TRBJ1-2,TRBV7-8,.,CASSLSRNYGYTF,TGTGCCAGCAGCTTGAGCCGGAACTATGGCTACACCTTC